The entry below describes one TCR beta chain. This entry is derived from a study of T cell changes during pregnancy in multiple sclerosis. In germline, CDR1 is LGHNA, CDR2 YNFKEQ. This CDR3 has 16 amino acids. V was trimmed by 4 bases and J by 2 bases, leaving 18 bases between them. Generated by immunoSEQ multiplex PCR, the TCRdb table keeps only in-frame clones and is missing some. The sample contains 66,000 or so clones, about 87% of which appear only once. This material consisted of peripheral blood, taken in the first trimester of pregnancy. The receptor's source is a female donor in good health, enrolled as a control in a pregnancy study. The V and J genes are TRBV4-2 and TRBJ2-7, with D uncertain. The CDR3 region has the DNA TGTGCCAGCAGCCCGCCCCCAGGCAGCATACCCTACGAGCAGTACTTC. This translates into CASSPPPGSIPYEQYF.